This T cell receptor beta chain was recorded in a study of T cell responses to AZD1222 COVID-19 vaccine (dated by TCRdb to the early 2020s). The study in broad terms: AZD1222 recipients whose second dose came at about 4 weeks and those whose second dose came at about 12 weeks were combined into one group, since spike-specific TCR depth and breadth did not differ between the two schedules. A total of approximately 230 trial participants underwent TCR sequencing, of whom some 210 received two doses of AZD1222 and 26 received two doses of the MenACWY control vaccine. Trial participants were enrolled by age into 18-55, 56-69 and 70-plus year subgroups, with 148, 28 and 57 TCR-sequenced participants respectively.

Paper-wide results and their limitations: Reportedly, almost half of the unique spike-specific TCRs recognized epitopes lying outside the regions that are mutated in the B.1.351 and B.1.1.7 variants. Because no day 14 peak-response samples were available, the repertoires could be characterized only after the peak T cell response. The 56-69-year group was small, and its depth increase did not reach significance, likely because of low power. Conclusions about previously exposed vaccinees were limited because only five to seven AZD1222 recipients were SARS-CoV-2 seropositive at baseline. CD4 TCRs associated with the vaccine covered the entire spike protein, and the dominant responses were in regions 160-218 and 743-854. Most participants were white British and females outnumbered males, and the authors suggested that clonal diversity may have been underestimated. After two AZD1222 doses, spike-specific TCR breadth and depth were significantly higher than at day 0 and than in MenACWY recipients.

The time point label corresponds to: baseline before first vaccination. Vaccinee samples were obtained from the UK trials COV001 and COV002, which included a single-blind randomized controlled phase 2/3 trial of AZD1222 (ChAdOx1 nCoV-19) in healthy adults. For TCRbeta chain sequencing, PBMC samples were collected from trial participants at day 0 and at day 28 after the second dose. The CDR3 regions of human TCRbeta chains were analyzed by immunosequencing. The study's own analysis went as follows. TCRs in the repertoires were matched against a reference library of SARS-CoV-2-specific TCRs that had been generated with the MIRA antigen-specificity platform. Breadth was defined as the fraction of unique TCRs that were SARS-CoV-2-associated. Depth was defined as the fraction of total T cells that were SARS-CoV-2-associated. Using the MIRA data, each spike-specific TCR was mapped to the spike region that the TCR reacts to and placed in a CD4 or CD8 class. Log10-transformed breadth and depth values were compared by one-way ANOVA with Sidak's multiple comparisons tests. As stored in TCRdb, this immuneACCESS dataset retains in-frame rearrangements with V and J assigned. A fraction of the clones does not appear; measured against another copy, unresolved V genes explain less than half of the discrepancy, and the remainder lacks a known reason. That table gives V, J and clone size, and the DNA gave D and trimming. The sample records some 140,000 clones, roughly 90% of which are singletons. The leading ten clones occupy around 5% of the sample.

Looking up the germline V gene yields CDR1 SGHRS and CDR2 YFSETQ. The CDR3 starts with the cysteine, ends with the phenylalanine, and has 12 residues. Just the 36-base CDR3 DNA is kept, in frame starting at base 1. V gives up 2 bases and J gives up 1 base, and the segment between their germline ends measures 2 bases. For this clone: Its recognized antigen is unknown. No base qualities exist here, and no much larger clone lies one base off it.

This sample comprised peripheral blood, obtained on day 0 of AZD1222 vaccination. The TCR comes from an adult in good health. The V and J genes are TRBV5-1 and TRBJ2-3, with no D gene named confidently. The nucleotide sequence reads TGCGCCAGCAGCTTCGGCACAGATACGCAGTATTTT. Its product reads: CASSFGTDTQYF.